This T cell receptor (beta chain) was captured by sequencing in a study of regulatory T cells in long-lasting Graves disease. iRepertoire HTBI primers and Arm-PCR of CDR3 regions built TCR beta libraries. TCRdb passed the multiplex PCR reads through MiXCR, listing each CDR3 protein once. The table shows roughly 450,000 distinct CDR3 sequences, with 20% occurring only once. Specified time point: persistent/refractory GD, antithyroid drugs over 5 years with positive TRAb. RNA extracted from PBMCs served as the sequencing template. This clonotype was seen more than once but under ten times. Its cognate antigen is unknown. Findings and limits, study-wide: Newly diagnosed disease favored TRBV20-1 and TRBJ2-1 over persistent disease. Persistent Graves' patients showed reduced TCR diversity versus newly diagnosed patients.

In germline, CDR1 is SGHRS, CDR2 YFSETQ. V was pared by 3 bases and J by 7 bases, with 6 bases of the junction left unmatched. CDR3 length equals 14 residues. The sequence was collected from a female donor with Graves disease. Sample: peripheral blood mononuclear cells (PBMCs), taken when the disease was refractory, from a patient treated with antithyroid drugs. The rearrangement joins TRBV5-1 to TRBJ2-2; 7 nucleotides match TRBD1. The CDR3 protein is CASSYTGVNGELFF. DNA for the CDR3: TGCGCCAGCAGCTACACAGGGGTCAACGGGGAGCTGTTTTTT.